This T cell receptor (beta chain) originates from a study of cytomegalovirus exposure and HLA in healthy donors. This clone was recorded once. V shed 2 bases, J shed 6 bases, and the junction held 0 bases outside the gene matches. This CDR3 has 13 amino acids. From germline, CDR1 is LGHNA and CDR2 YSLEER. Method: immunoSEQ multiplex PCR; TCRdb's copy keeps in-frame clones and lacks some. The sample carries roughly 260,000 clones, about 87% recorded once. The sequencing sample was made of PBMCs. The chain recombines TRBV4-3 with TRBJ2-2; the match to TRBD1 covers 7 bases. This sequence was found in a young man in good health and CMV-seronegative. The CDR3 loop is CASSQTGAGELFF. The CDR3 DNA reads TGCGCCAGCAGCCAAACAGGGGCCGGGGAGCTGTTTTTT.